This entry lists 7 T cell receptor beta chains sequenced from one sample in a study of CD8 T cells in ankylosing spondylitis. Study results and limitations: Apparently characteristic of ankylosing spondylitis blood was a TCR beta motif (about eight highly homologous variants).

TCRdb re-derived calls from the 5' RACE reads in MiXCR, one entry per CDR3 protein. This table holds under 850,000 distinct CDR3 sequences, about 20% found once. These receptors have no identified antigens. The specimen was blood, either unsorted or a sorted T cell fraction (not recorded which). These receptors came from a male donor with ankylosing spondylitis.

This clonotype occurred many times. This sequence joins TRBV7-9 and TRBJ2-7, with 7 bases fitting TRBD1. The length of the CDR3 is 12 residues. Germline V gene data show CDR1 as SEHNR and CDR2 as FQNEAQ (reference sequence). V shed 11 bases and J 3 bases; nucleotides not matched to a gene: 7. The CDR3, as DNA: TGTGCCTCGACCGGGACAGACTACGAGCAGTACTTC. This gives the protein CASTGTDYEQYF.

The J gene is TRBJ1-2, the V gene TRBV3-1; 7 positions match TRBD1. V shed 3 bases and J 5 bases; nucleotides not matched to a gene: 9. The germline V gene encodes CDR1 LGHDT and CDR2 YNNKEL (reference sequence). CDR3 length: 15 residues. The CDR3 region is CASSHSTGASYGYTF. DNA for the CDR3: TGTGCCAGCAGCCACTCTACAGGGGCTTCTTATGGCTACACCTTC.

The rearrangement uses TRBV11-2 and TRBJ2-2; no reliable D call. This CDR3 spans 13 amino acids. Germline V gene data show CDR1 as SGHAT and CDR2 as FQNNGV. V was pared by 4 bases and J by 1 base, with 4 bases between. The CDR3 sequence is CASSWENTGELFF. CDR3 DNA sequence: TGTGCCAGCAGCTGGGAGAACACCGGGGAGCTGTTTTTT.

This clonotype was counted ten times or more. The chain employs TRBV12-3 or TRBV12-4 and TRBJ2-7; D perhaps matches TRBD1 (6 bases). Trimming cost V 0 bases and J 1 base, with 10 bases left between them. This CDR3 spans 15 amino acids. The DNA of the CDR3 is TGTGCCAGCAGTTTAGCTTTCAGGGGTTCCTACGAGCAGTACTTC. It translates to CASSLAFRGSYEQYF.

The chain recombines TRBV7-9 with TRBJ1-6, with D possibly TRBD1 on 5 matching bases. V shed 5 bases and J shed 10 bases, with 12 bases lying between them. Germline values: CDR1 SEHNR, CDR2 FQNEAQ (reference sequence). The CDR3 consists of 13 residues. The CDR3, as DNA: TGTGCCAGCAGCGGGGGTATTGGGTCACCCCTCCACTTT. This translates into CASSGGIGSPLHF.

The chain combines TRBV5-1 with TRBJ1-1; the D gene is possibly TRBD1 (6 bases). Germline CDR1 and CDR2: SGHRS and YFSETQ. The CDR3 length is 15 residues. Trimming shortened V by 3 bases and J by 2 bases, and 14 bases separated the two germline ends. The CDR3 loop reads CASSSSQGLNTEAFF. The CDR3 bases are TGCGCCAGCAGCTCCTCACAGGGACTCAACACTGAAGCTTTCTTT.

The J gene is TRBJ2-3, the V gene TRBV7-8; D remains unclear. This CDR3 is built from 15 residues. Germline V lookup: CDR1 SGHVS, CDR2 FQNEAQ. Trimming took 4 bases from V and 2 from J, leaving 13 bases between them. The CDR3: CASSSTQEPTDTQYF. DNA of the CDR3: TGTGCCAGCAGCTCAACCCAGGAGCCCACAGATACGCAGTATTTT.